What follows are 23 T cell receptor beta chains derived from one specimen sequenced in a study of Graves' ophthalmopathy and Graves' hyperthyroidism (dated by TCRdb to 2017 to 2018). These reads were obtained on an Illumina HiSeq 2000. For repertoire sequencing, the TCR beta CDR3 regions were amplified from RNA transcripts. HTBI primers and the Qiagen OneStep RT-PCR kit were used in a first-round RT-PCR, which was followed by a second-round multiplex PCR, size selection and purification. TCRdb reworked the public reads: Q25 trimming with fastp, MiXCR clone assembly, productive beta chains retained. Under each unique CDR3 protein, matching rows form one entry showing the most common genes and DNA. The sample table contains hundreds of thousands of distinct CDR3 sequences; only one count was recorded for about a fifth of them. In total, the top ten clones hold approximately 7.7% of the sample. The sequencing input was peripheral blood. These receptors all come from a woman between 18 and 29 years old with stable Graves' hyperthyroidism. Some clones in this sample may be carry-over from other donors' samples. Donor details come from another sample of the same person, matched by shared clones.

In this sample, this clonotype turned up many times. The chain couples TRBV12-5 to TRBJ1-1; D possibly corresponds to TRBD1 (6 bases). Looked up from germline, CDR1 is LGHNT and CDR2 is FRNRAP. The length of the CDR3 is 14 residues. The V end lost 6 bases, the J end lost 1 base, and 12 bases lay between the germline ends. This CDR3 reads CASGPTGTNTEAFF. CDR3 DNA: TGTGCTAGTGGACCAACAGGGACGAACACTGAAGCTTTCTTT.

The CDR3 nucleotides read TGTGCCATCAGTGAGTCTAGGGACACTCAAGAGACCCAGTACTTC. Protein sequence: CAISESRDTQETQYF. The rearrangement uses TRBV10-3 and TRBJ2-5; a weak D match, TRBD1 (6 bases). Trimming cost V 0 bases and J 2 bases, with 10 bases left between them. CDR1 ENHRY and CDR2 SYGVKD come from the germline V gene. The CDR3 is 15 amino acids.

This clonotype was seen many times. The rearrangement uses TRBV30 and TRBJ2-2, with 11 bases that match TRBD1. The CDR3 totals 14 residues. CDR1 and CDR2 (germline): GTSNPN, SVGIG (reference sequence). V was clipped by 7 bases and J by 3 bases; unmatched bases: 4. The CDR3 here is CAYPDRGHTGELFF. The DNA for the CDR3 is TGTGCCTACCCGGACAGGGGGCACACCGGGGAGCTGTTTTTT.

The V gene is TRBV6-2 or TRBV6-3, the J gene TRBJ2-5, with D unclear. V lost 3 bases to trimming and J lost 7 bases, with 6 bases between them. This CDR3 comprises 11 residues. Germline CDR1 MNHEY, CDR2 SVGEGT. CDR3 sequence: CASSYAGTQYF. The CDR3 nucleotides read TGTGCCAGCAGTTATGCCGGGACCCAGTACTTC.

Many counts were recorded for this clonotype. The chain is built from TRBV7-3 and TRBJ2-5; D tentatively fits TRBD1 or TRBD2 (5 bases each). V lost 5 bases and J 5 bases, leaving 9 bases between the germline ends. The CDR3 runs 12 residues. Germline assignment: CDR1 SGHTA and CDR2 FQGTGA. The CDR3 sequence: CASSPEGETQYF. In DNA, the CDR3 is TGTGCCAGCAGCCCCGAGGGGGAGACCCAGTACTTC.

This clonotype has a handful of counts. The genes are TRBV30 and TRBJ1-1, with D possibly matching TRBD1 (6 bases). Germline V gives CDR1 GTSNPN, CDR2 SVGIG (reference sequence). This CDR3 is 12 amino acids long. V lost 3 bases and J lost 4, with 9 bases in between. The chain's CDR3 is CAWRDRSTEAFF. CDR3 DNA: TGTGCCTGGAGGGACAGATCCACTGAAGCTTTCTTT.

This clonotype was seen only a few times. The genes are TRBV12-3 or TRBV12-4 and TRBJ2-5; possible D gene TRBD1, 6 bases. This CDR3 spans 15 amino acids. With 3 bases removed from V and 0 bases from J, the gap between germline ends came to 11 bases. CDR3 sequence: CASSFRGEYQETQYF. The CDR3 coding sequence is TGTGCCAGCAGTTTCAGGGGAGAGTACCAAGAGACCCAGTACTTC.

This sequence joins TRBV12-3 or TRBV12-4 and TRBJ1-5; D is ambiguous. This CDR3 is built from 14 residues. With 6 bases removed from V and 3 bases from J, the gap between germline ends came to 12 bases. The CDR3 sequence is CASSRRNFNQPQHF. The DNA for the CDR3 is TGTGCCAGCAGCCGGAGGAACTTCAATCAGCCCCAGCATTTT.

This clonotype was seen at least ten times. This CDR3 is CATSRLRGWDTEAFF. CDR3 nucleotide sequence: TGTGCCACCAGCAGACTCAGGGGTTGGGACACTGAAGCTTTCTTT. V usage is TRBV15 and J usage is TRBJ1-1; the D gene is possibly TRBD1 (6 bases). V dropped 2 bases and J dropped 3 bases, with 13 bases sitting between them. In germline, CDR1 is LNHNV, CDR2 YYDKDF (reference sequence). The CDR3 runs 15 residues.

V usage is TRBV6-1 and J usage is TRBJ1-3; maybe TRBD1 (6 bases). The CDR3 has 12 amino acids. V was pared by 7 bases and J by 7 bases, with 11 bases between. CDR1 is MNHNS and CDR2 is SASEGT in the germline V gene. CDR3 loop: CASTRQANTIYF. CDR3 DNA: TGTGCCAGCACTAGACAGGCGAACACCATATATTTT.

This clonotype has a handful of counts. The CDR3 is CASSPGGQGSPLHF. The CDR3 DNA is TGTGCCAGCAGCCCAGGCGGGCAAGGGTCACCCCTCCACTTT. The chain uses TRBV9 and TRBJ1-6, with no clear D. CDR3 length: 14 amino acids. Per the germline V gene, CDR1 is SGDLS and CDR2 is YYNGEE. Trimming shortened V by 4 bases and J by 10 bases, and 15 bases separated the two germline ends.

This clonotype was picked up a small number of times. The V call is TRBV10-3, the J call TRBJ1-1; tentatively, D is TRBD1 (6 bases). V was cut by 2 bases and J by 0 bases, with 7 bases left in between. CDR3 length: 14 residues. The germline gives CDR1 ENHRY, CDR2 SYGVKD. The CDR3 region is CAISERGVNTEAFF. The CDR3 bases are TGTGCCATCAGTGAGAGGGGGGTGAACACTGAAGCTTTCTTT.

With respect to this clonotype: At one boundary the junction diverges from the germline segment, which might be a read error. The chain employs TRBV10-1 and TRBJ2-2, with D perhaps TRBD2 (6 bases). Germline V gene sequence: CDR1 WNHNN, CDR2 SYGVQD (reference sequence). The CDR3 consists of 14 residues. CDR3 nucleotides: TGCACCAGCAGTATGGGACTGAACACCGGGGAGCTGTTTTTT. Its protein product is CTSSMGLNTGELFF.

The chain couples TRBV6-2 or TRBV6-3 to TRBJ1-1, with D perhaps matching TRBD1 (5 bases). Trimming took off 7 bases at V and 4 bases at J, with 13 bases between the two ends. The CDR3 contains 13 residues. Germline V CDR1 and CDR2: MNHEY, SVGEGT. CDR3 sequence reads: CASTGTSATEAFF. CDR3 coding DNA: TGTGCCAGCACCGGGACTTCCGCCACTGAAGCTTTCTTT.

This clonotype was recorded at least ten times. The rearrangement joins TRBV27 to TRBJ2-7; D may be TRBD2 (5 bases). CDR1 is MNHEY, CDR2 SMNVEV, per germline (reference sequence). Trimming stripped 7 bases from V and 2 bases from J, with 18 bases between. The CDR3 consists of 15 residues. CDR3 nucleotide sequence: TGTGCCAGCATCCAAACGACGGGATGGGCCTACGAGCAGTACTTC. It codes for CASIQTTGWAYEQYF.

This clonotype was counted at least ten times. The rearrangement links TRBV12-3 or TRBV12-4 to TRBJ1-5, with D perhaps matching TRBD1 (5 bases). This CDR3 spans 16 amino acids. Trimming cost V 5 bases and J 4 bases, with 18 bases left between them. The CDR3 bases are TGTGCCAGCAGTCACGAAGAGGGACGAGTGAATCAGCCCCAGCATTTT. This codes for CASSHEEGRVNQPQHF.

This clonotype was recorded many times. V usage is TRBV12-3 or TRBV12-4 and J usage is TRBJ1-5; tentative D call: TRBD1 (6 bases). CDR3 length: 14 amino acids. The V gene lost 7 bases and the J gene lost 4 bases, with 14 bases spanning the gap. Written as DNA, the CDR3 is TGTGCCAGCACCCTTGGACAGCGAAATCAGCCCCAGCATTTT. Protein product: CASTLGQRNQPQHF.

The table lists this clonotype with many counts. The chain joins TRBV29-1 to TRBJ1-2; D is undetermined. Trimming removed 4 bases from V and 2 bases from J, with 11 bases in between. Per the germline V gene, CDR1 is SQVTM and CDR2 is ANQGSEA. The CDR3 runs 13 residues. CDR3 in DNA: TGCAGCGTTGTCGGCGGAACAAACTATGGCTACACCTTC. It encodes CSVVGGTNYGYTF.

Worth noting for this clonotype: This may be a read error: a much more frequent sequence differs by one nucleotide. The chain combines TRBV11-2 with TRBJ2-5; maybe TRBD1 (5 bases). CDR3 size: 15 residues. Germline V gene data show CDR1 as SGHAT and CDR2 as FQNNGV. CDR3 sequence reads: CASSFSMGPEETKYF. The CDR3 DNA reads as TGTGCCAGCAGCTTTAGTATGGGGCCAGAAGAGACCAAGTACTTC.

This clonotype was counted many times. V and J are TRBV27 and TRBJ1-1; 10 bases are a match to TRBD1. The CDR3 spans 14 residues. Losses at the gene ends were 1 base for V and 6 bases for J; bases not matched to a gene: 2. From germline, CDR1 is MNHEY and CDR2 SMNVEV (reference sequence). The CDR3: CASSLWDRGPEAFF. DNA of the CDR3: TGTGCCAGCAGTTTATGGGACAGGGGACCTGAAGCTTTCTTT.

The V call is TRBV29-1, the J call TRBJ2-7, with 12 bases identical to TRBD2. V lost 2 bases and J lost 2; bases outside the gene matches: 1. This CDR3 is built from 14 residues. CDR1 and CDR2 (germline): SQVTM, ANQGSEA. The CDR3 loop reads CSVETSGRTYEQYF. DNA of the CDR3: TGCAGCGTTGAAACTAGCGGGAGGACCTACGAGCAGTACTTC.

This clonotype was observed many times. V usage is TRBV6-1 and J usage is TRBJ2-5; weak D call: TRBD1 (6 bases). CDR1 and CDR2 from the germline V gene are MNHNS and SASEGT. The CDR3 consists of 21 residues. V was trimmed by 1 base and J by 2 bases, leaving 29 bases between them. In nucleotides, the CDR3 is TGTGCCAGCAGTGAAGAGGGGGAAACCTTCCGTCTCGGCCCCGTACAAGAGACCCAGTACTTC. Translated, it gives CASSEEGETFRLGPVQETQYF.

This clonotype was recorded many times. CDR3 coding DNA: TGTGCCACCAGTGACCAGGGCACCGGGGAGACCCAGTACTTC. Its protein is CATSDQGTGETQYF. The chain couples TRBV24-1 to TRBJ2-5; tentatively, D is TRBD1 (5 bases). Germline CDR1 reads KGHDR; CDR2 reads SFDVKD. CDR3 length equals 14 residues. V dropped 4 bases and J dropped 5 bases, with 13 bases sitting between them.